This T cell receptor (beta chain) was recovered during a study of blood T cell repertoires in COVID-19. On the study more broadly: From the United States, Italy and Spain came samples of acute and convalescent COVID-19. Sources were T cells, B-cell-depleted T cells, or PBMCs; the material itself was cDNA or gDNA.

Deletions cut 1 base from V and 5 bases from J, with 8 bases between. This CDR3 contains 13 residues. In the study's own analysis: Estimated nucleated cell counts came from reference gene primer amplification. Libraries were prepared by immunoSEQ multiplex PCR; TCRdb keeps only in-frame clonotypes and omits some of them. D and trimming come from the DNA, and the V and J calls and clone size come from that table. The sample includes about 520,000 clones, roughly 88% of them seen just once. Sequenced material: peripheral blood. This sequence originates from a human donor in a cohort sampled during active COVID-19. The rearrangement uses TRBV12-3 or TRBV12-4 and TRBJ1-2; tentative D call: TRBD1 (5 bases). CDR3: CASSLERGYGYTF. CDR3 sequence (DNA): TGTGCCAGCAGTTTAGAGCGGGGGTATGGCTACACCTTC.